A single sample gave rise to the 21 T cell receptor beta chains below, sequenced in a study of cytomegalovirus exposure and HLA in healthy donors. TCRdb's table, derived via immunoSEQ multiplex PCR, lists solely in-frame clones and lacks some. The sample lists over 200,000 clones, about nine tenths occurring once. The specimen sequenced was PBMCs. The receptors were sampled from a woman in her thirties in good health and CMV-seronegative.

The chain joins TRBV5-6 to TRBJ2-7; either TRBD1 or TRBD2 may fit D (6 bases each). The CDR3 extends over 15 amino acids. Trimming removed 0 bases at V and 4 bases at J, with 14 bases between. Per germline, CDR1 SGHDT and CDR2 YYEEEE. DNA of the CDR3: TGTGCCAGCAGCTTGGCGCCGGGGGCGTCTTACGAGCAGTACTTC. This encodes CASSLAPGASYEQYF.

The chain carries TRBV27 and TRBJ2-7; 7 nucleotides match TRBD1. The CDR3 sequence is 15 residues long. The V gene end was trimmed by 11 bases and the J gene end by 1 base; junction bases not matched to a gene: 14. Per the germline V gene, CDR1 is MNHEY and CDR2 is SMNVEV (reference sequence). CDR3 amino acids: CAGNRTGPGSYEQYF. The CDR3 DNA is TGTGCCGGCAATCGGACAGGACCCGGTTCCTACGAGCAGTACTTC.

The chain recombines TRBV2 with TRBJ2-2; D call uncertain. Germline CDR1 SNHLY, CDR2 FYNNEI. Trimming took 1 base from V and 6 from J, leaving 12 bases between them. CDR3 length equals 15 residues. In nucleotides, the CDR3 is TGTGCCAGCAGTGAAGTTAGACTCCTCGCCGGGGAGCTGTTTTTT. It is translated as CASSEVRLLAGELFF.

This chain links TRBV18 with TRBJ2-2; the D is unclear. This CDR3 spans 18 amino acids. Trimming pared 1 base from V and 0 bases from J, leaving 15 bases between. Looked up from germline, CDR1 is KGHSH and CDR2 is LQKENI. This chain's CDR3 is CASSPRAGVGSNTGELFF. CDR3 nucleotides: TGTGCCAGCTCACCACGAGCCGGAGTGGGGTCGAACACCGGGGAGCTGTTTTTT.

V is TRBV5-1 and J is TRBJ2-1; TRBD2 matches at 9 bases. Trimming took 1 base from V and 8 from J; bases not matched to a gene: 10. The CDR3 loop spans 16 amino acids. Looked up from germline, CDR1 is SGHRS and CDR2 is YFSETQ. The CDR3 coding sequence is TGCGCCAGCAGCTTGAGAGTTGGCGGGAGGGACGATGAGCAGTTCTTC. Translating it yields CASSLRVGGRDDEQFF.

This clone was seen a single time. CDR3 residues: CASSLNPASGSGTGELFF. In DNA form, the CDR3 reads TGTGCCAGCAGCTTAAACCCCGCTAGCGGGAGTGGTACCGGGGAGCTGTTTTTT. The chain carries TRBV7-3 and TRBJ2-2; 10 nucleotides line up with TRBD2. In germline, CDR1 is SGHTA, CDR2 FQGTGA. The CDR3 is 18 amino acids. Germline trimming cut 1 base from V and 5 bases from J; bases unmatched to any gene: 10.

CDR3 in DNA: TGTGCCAGCAGCCGGGGACCGATAGCCACCACAGATACGCAGTATTTT. This gives the protein CASSRGPIATTDTQYF. The rearrangement uses TRBV7-6 and TRBJ2-3, with D perhaps given as TRBD1 or TRBD2 (5 bases each). Germline values: CDR1 SGHVS, CDR2 FNYEAQ. Trimming left V 5 bases short and J 2 bases short, with 17 bases between. The CDR3 spans 16 residues.

This chain joins TRBV6-5 and TRBJ2-3; D is undetermined. CDR3 length: 13 residues. Per germline, CDR1 MNHEY and CDR2 SVGAGI. V gave up 6 bases and J gave up 0 bases, with 7 bases separating them. The CDR3 DNA follows: TGTGCCAGCAGGGCAATAAGCACAGATACGCAGTATTTT. This gives the protein CASRAISTDTQYF.

The rearrangement joins TRBV9 to TRBJ2-3, with TRBD1 matching over 11 bases. Trimming cost V 3 bases and J 2 bases; bases outside gene matches: 8. This CDR3 has 17 residues. Germline V CDR1 and CDR2: SGDLS, YYNGEE. The CDR3 coding sequence is TGTGCCAGCAGCGCGGAGGGGGGACAGGGGGACACAGATACGCAGTATTTT. This gives the protein CASSAEGGQGDTDTQYF. The full variable domain, completed using reference TRBV9 and TRBJ2-3, is DSGVTQTPKHLITATGQRVTLRCSPRSGDLSVYWYQQSLDQGLQFLIQYYNGEERAKGNILERFSAQQFPDLHSELNLSSLELGDSALYFCASSAEGGQGDTDTQYFGPGTRLTVL.

The chain employs TRBV6-5 and TRBJ1-2, with TRBD1 matching over 9 bases. Germline V lookup: CDR1 MNHEY, CDR2 SVGAGI. J lost 7 bases, V lost 6 bases, and 6 bases had no gene match. The CDR3 has 13 amino acids. Written as DNA, the CDR3 is TGTGCCAGCAGCCGGGGACAGGGCGGTGGCTACACCTTC. Residues: CASSRGQGGGYTF.

The rearrangement uses TRBV5-4 and TRBJ2-7, with a possible D match to TRBD1 (6 bases). This CDR3 has 13 amino acids. CDR1 and CDR2 (germline): SGHNT, YYREEE (reference sequence). V dropped 3 bases and J dropped 2 bases, with 9 bases sitting between them. The CDR3 region is CASSSQGPYEQYF. CDR3 nucleotides: TGTGCCAGCAGCTCCCAGGGGCCCTACGAGCAGTACTTC.

This chain connects TRBV28 to TRBJ1-1, with 8 bases that match TRBD1. CDR3 length equals 12 residues. Germline V gives CDR1 MDHEN, CDR2 SYDVKM. The V segment lost 5 bases and the J segment 11 bases; nucleotides outside the gene matches: 7. The CDR3 coding sequence is TGTGCCAGCAGTGACAGGGGCATGAGGGCTTTCTTT. Amino acid sequence: CASSDRGMRAFF.

The rearrangement uses TRBV6-6 and TRBJ1-1; a weak D match, TRBD1 (6 bases). The ends were cut back, 5 bases at V and 3 bases at J, with 10 bases in the middle. Germline CDR1 and CDR2: MNHNY and SVGAGI (reference sequence). CDR3 size: 13 residues. The CDR3 coding sequence is TGTGCCAGCAGTGTGGGGGGCCACACTGAAGCTTTCTTT. Residues: CASSVGGHTEAFF.

The chain combines TRBV5-1 with TRBJ2-3; 9 bases map to TRBD2. The V segment lost 1 base and the J segment 4 bases; nucleotides outside the gene matches: 4. The CDR3 is 15 amino acids. CDR1 is SGHRS, CDR2 YFSETQ, per germline. The CDR3 sequence: CASSLIEREADTQYF. CDR3 nucleotide sequence: TGCGCCAGCAGCTTGATTGAGCGGGAGGCAGATACGCAGTATTTT.

About this clone itself: The same CDR3 can be traced to other DNA sequences in this sample. V usage is TRBV15 and J usage is TRBJ1-3; tentatively, D is TRBD1 (5 bases). The CDR3 consists of 16 residues. The germline gives CDR1 LNHNV, CDR2 YYDKDF (reference sequence). Trimming took off 5 bases at V and 0 bases at J, with 14 bases between the two ends. The CDR3 sequence is CATSRGGTSSGNTIYF. CDR3 in DNA: TGTGCCACCAGCCGCGGAGGGACGAGCTCTGGAAACACCATATATTTT. The variable domain in full, with the rest retrieved from reference TRBV15 and TRBJ1-3, is DAMVIQNPRYQVTQFGKPVTLSCSQTLNHNVMYWYQQKSSQAPKLLFHYYDKDFNNEADTPDNFQSRRPNTSFCFLDIRSPGLGDTAMYLCATSRGGTSSGNTIYFGEGSWLTVV.

The chain combines TRBV7-2 with TRBJ2-1; no definite D call. Germline V gene lookup returns CDR1 SGHTA and CDR2 FQGNSA. With 1 base removed from V and 5 bases from J, the gap between germline ends came to 12 bases. The length of the CDR3 is 15 residues. The CDR3 loop reads CASSLGLGRNNEQFF. The CDR3, as DNA: TGTGCCAGCAGCTTAGGGCTAGGAAGGAACAATGAGCAGTTCTTC.

CDR3 sequence (DNA): TGTGCCAGCAGTTTGGCAGAACCTGGAACAGATACGCAGTATTTT. It translates to CASSLAEPGTDTQYF. The chain uses TRBV6-5 and TRBJ2-3; no reliable D call. The CDR3 is 15 amino acids. V was pared by 4 bases and J by 3 bases, with 14 bases between. CDR1 and CDR2 (germline): MNHEY, SVGAGI.

For this clone: Other DNA sequences from this sample encode an identical CDR3 as well. J is TRBJ2-2 and V is TRBV29-1, with 7 positions matching TRBD1. The CDR3 consists of 12 residues. V lost 3 bases, J lost 5 bases, and 0 bases stayed unmatched. The germline V gene encodes CDR1 SQVTM and CDR2 ANQGSEA. The CDR3 region is CSVDRGTGELFF. As DNA, the CDR3 is TGCAGCGTTGACAGGGGGACCGGGGAGCTGTTTTTT.

For this clone: At the DNA level, this CDR3 is encoded by other sequences in the same sample as well. The rearrangement uses TRBV14 and TRBJ2-1; 12 nucleotides agree with TRBD2. The CDR3 has 20 amino acids. V gave up 0 bases and J gave up 9 bases; unmatched junction bases: 18. Looked up from germline, CDR1 is SGHDN and CDR2 is FVKESK. The CDR3 protein is CASSQEVWASGRAKLGEQFF. The CDR3 DNA follows: TGTGCCAGCAGCCAAGAAGTTTGGGCTAGCGGGAGGGCCAAATTGGGTGAGCAGTTCTTC.

This chain uses TRBV7-9 with TRBJ2-7; D is unresolved. The V gene's germline CDR1 is SEHNR and CDR2 FQNEAQ (reference sequence). The CDR3 runs to 12 residues. Trimming shortened V by 1 base and J by 5 bases, and 6 bases separated the two germline ends. The CDR3 loop is CASSLVGHEQYF. The CDR3 bases are TGTGCCAGCAGCTTAGTAGGCCACGAGCAGTACTTC.

This clone was seen a handful of times. The chain is built from TRBV12-2 and TRBJ2-7; no check of the table's D call, TRBD1, against the DNA was made. TRBV12-2 is classified as a pseudogene. This CDR3 spans 14 amino acids. The CDR3 DNA is TGTGCAAGTCGCCCCGGGACAGGCTCCTACGAGCAGTACTTC. Its translation: CASRPGTGSYEQYF.